Given below is one T cell receptor (beta chain) in context. The antigen it recognizes is unknown. Base qualities are not provided; no much larger clone lies one nucleotide away. These data belong to a study of PD-1 blockade in mismatch repair-deficient tumors (dated by TCRdb to 2015 to 2018). Concerning the study at large: Between September 2013 and late 2016, fewer than 90 consecutive patients with 11 to 13 mismatch repair-deficient cancer types, all previously treated and progressing, were enrolled in the trial. Tumor-associated T cell clones in the peripheral blood of patients responding to PD-1 blockade were tracked using deep sequencing of TCR CDR3 regions.

The library was produced with the immunoSEQ multiplex PCR assay. The source is immuneACCESS, and TCRdb retained only in-frame sequences with V and J called. Part of the clones is not carried over; for the studies checked, unresolved V genes explain less than half of this, and the remainder is unexplained. The sample table records 100,000 or so clones; approximately 80% of these occur just once. The ten most abundant clones make up 6.3% of the sample. Mismatch repair deficiency in every enrolled patient was established by polymerase chain reaction or immunohistochemistry. A few patients who responded to pembrolizumab therapy underwent TCR sequencing. The phase II trial prospectively tested pembrolizumab PD-1 blockade in advanced mismatch repair-deficient cancers regardless of tissue of origin. Serial peripheral blood T cell samples were collected before and at multiple times after starting PD-1 blockade. Blood sampling times were reported as weeks after the first pembrolizumab dose.

The V and J ends are trimmed by 3 bases and 9 bases, leaving 9 bases between them. According to the germline V gene, CDR1 reads MDHEN and CDR2 reads SYDVKM. The cysteine opens and the phenylalanine closes a CDR3 of 11 amino acids. Just CDR3 DNA is preserved here, 33 bases in frame from base 1. What the work shows at the level of the full study, not this receptor alone: Tumor-resident clones, often undetectable in blood before treatment, expanded rapidly after pembrolizumab and then contracted, generally before radiologic responses.

Sequenced material: peripheral blood, taken approximately 36 weeks after starting pembrolizumab. This TCR derives from an adult with mismatch repair-deficient cancer. This sequence uses TRBV28 and TRBJ2-7; possibly the D gene is TRBD2, per 6 matching bases. The bases are TGTGCCAGCAGTTTCTCCGGGGGGCAGTACTTC. Translated, this is CASSFSGGQYF.